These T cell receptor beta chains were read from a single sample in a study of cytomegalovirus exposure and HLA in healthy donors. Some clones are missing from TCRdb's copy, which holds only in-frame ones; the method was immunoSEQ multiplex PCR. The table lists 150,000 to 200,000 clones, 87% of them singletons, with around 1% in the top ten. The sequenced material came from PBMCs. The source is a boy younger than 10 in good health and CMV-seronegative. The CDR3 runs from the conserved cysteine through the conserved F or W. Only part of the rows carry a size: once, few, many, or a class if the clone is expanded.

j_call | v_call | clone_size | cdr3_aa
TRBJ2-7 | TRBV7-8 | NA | CASSSGTSGDYEQYF
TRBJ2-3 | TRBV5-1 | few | CASSNTGSDTQYF
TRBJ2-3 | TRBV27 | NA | CASSSQGPLSTDTQYF
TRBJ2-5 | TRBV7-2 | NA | CASSSLAGGLETQYF
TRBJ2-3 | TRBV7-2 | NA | CASSFSTDTQYF
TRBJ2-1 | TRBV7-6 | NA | CASSLNRHLRGGEQFF
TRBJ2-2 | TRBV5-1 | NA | CASSSGPSDGGELFF
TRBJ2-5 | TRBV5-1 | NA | CASSLGLAGGLNQETQYF
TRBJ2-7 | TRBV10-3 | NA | CAISGLPPPQGGTYEQYF
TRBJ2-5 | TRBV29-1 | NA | CSVVPTEETQYF
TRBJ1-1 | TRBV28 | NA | CASDRGGEAFF
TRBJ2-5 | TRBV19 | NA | CASSYRVGTQYF
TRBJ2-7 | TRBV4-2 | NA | CASSQGKQGLVIYEQYF
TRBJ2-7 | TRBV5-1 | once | CASSRGTSKDYEQYF
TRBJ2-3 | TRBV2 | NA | CASRPGHKAITDTQYF
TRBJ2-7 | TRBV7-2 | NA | CASSYYGQYYEQYF
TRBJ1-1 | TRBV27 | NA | CASRDTGDTEAFF
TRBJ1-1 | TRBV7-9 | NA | CASSLTWAIEAFF
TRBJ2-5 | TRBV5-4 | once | CASSLTGTGRETQYF
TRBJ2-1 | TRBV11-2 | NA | CASSLVEGHNEQFF
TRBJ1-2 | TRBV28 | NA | CASSQGTAFGYTF
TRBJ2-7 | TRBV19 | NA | CASSIIAGTYEQYF
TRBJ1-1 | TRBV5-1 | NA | CASSQGGRASTEAFF
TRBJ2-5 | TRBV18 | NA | CASSLGQIDTGVSWETQYF
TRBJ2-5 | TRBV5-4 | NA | CASSFNIGQGETQYF
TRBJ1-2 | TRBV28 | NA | CASSFVSGANYGYTF
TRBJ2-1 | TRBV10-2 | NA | CASSEQRSGGALRNEQFF
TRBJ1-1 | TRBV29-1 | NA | CSVNSGTGFNTEAFF
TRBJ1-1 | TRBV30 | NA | CAWSRTDRGTEAFF
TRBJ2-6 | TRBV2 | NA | CASIDVSGANVLTF
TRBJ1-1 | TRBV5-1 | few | CASSVQGRNTEAFF
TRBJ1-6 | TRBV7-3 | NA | CASSLGTVHNSPLHF
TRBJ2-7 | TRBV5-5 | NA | CASSWYGGASEQYF
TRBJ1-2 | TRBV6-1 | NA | CASRGTGESGYTF
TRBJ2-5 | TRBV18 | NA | CASPPHGGFQETQYF
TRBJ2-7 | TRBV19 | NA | CASTDNSYEQYF
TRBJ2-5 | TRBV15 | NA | CATSRAGGLQETQYF